This T cell receptor beta chain was profiled in a study of T-cell memory formation after mild COVID-19. Background on the study: Clusters were largely donor specific.

This clonotype turned up a few times. Its specificity is unknown. General study results and limits: Among contracting clones, CD4+ were mainly CM/EM and CD8+ enriched in EMRA. Clones that got smaller from day 15 to 85 had even CD4/CD8, while clones growing later tipped toward CD4+.

The germline gives CDR1 KGHDR, CDR2 SFDVKD. CDR3 length: 16 amino acids. After removal of 5 bases from V and 1 base from J, the junction contained 5 bases not matched to a gene. TCRdb passed the 5' RACE reads through MiXCR, listing each CDR3 protein once. The top ten hold about 15% of the sample, which has some 130,000 distinct CDR3 sequences, about 15% seen once. This receptor was taken from an adult woman who had mild COVID-19 (a few samples of this study predate the infection). Cell type and time point are not known. The gene calls are TRBV24-1 and TRBJ2-2, with TRBD1 matching over 8 bases. Specimen: PBMCs or a T cell subset sorted from them (not recorded which). CDR3 in amino acids: CATSALGTGNTGELFF. CDR3 nucleotides: TGTGCCACCAGTGCCTTGGGGACAGGGAACACCGGGGAGCTGTTTTTT.